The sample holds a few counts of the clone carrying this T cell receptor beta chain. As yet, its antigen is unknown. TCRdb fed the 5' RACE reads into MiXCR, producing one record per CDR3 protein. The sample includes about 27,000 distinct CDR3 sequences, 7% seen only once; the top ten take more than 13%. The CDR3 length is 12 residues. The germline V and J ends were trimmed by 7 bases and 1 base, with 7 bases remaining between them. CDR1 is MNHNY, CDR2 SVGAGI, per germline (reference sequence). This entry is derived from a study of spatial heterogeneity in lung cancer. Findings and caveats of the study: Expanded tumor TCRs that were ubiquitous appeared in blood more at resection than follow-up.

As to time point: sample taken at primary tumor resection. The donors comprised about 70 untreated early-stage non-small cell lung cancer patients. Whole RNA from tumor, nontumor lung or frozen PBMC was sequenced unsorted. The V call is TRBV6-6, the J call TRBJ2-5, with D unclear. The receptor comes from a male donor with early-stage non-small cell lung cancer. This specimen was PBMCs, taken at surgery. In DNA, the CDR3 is TGTGCCAGCAAAGGATCCCAAGAGACCCAGTACTTC. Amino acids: CASKGSQETQYF.